What follows are 30 T cell receptor beta chains derived from one specimen sequenced in a study of OX40 agonist ivuxolimab in advanced cancers. The assay was immunoSEQ multiplex PCR, and TCRdb's table has in-frame clones only and misses some. The data hold roughly 80,000 clones, with roughly 91% observed a single time. The sample in question was CD4+ or CD8+ T cells sorted from blood, obtained in a trial of the OX40 agonist ivuxolimab. The receptors were sampled from an adult with an advanced solid tumor such as melanoma, head and neck, liver or kidney cancer.

V usage is TRBV19 and J usage is TRBJ2-6, with D perhaps TRBD1 (6 bases). The germline CDR1 and CDR2 sequences are LNHDA and SQIVND (reference sequence). The CDR3 sequence is 15 residues long. Trimming pared 8 bases from V and 0 bases from J, leaving 11 bases between. The CDR3 spells CASQRTVSGANVLTF. The DNA of the CDR3 is TGTGCCAGTCAACGGACAGTCTCTGGGGCCAACGTCCTGACTTTC.

The gene calls are TRBV6-5 and TRBJ1-1, with D tentatively TRBD1 (6 bases). The germline V gene encodes CDR1 MNHEY and CDR2 SVGAGI. This CDR3 region has 14 residues. The V end lost 5 bases, the J end lost 0 bases, and 10 bases lay between the germline ends. CDR3 in amino acids: CASSKQGVNTEAFF. CDR3 nucleotides: TGTGCCAGCAGTAAACAGGGTGTGAACACTGAAGCTTTCTTT.

This clone occurred a few times. This rearrangement joins TRBV5-5 to TRBJ1-1; 9 positions match TRBD1. The CDR3 covers 14 residues. Trimming took 4 bases from V and 4 from J; bases not matched to a gene: 5. Germline loops: CDR1 SGHKS, CDR2 YYEKEE (reference sequence). The DNA of the CDR3 is TGTGCCAGCAGCCTTAAGACAGGGGGCACTGAAGCTTTCTTT. Encoded protein: CASSLKTGGTEAFF.

The CDR3 reads CASSGQELGNYGYTF. The CDR3 bases are TGTGCCAGCAGTGGGCAGGAACTAGGGAACTATGGCTACACCTTC. The rearrangement joins TRBV6-1 to TRBJ1-2, with unresolved D. The V gene lost 4 bases and the J gene lost 2 bases, with 14 bases spanning the gap. Looked up from germline, CDR1 is MNHNS and CDR2 is SASEGT. The CDR3 runs to 15 residues.

This chain connects TRBV18 to TRBJ2-3; 9 bases align to TRBD1. The CDR3 is 15 amino acids. CDR1 is KGHSH, CDR2 LQKENI, per germline. After removal of 6 bases from V and 2 bases from J, the junction contained 6 bases not matched to a gene. CDR3 in amino acids: CASSVTGGSTDTQYF. The CDR3 DNA is TGTGCCAGCTCCGTGACAGGGGGATCCACAGATACGCAGTATTTT.

J is TRBJ1-4 and V is TRBV6-1, with a weak D call TRBD1 (5 bases). The germline gives CDR1 MNHNS, CDR2 SASEGT. V dropped 6 bases and J dropped 4 bases, with 12 bases sitting between them. The CDR3 extends over 14 amino acids. The chain's CDR3 is CASSPGWGNEKLFF. In DNA form, the CDR3 reads TGTGCCAGCAGCCCAGGGTGGGGTAATGAAAAACTGTTTTTT.

This chain connects TRBV5-6 to TRBJ2-5; 7 nucleotides match TRBD1. V was pared by 4 bases and J by 5 bases, with 5 bases of the junction left unmatched. Germline V gene sequence: CDR1 SGHDT, CDR2 YYEEEE. The CDR3 length is 13 residues. The CDR3 DNA is TGTGCCAGCAGCCAGGACAGGCAGGAGACCCAGTACTTC. It is translated as CASSQDRQETQYF.

V gene TRBV6-1 combines with J gene TRBJ1-6; 7 bases fit TRBD1. V lost 6 bases to trimming and J lost 7 bases; unmatched junction nucleotides: 9. CDR3 length equals 15 residues. The germline gives CDR1 MNHNS, CDR2 SASEGT. The CDR3 protein is CASRTGSAWNSPLHF. DNA of the CDR3: TGTGCCAGCAGGACAGGGAGTGCTTGGAATTCACCCCTCCACTTT.

This chain uses TRBV5-1 with TRBJ2-1; 11 nucleotides align to TRBD2. CDR1 and CDR2 (germline): SGHRS, YFSETQ. J gave up 2 bases and V 4 bases, and 5 bases lay outside the gene matches. The CDR3 covers 16 residues. In nucleotides, the CDR3 is TGCGCCAGCAGCACACTAGCGGGGGTGACCTACAATGAGCAGTTCTTC. This translates into CASSTLAGVTYNEQFF.

The CDR3 reads CASRGVAPYEQYV. DNA of the CDR3: TGTGCCAGCAGGGGCGTGGCTCCCTACGAGCAGTACGTC. The gene calls are TRBV6-1 and TRBJ2-7; D is undetermined. The CDR3 consists of 13 residues. The V gene's germline CDR1 is MNHNS and CDR2 SASEGT. Trimming shortened V by 6 bases and J by 2 bases, and 11 bases separated the two germline ends.

This chain connects TRBV15 to TRBJ2-7, with 7 bases that match TRBD2. The CDR3 extends over 18 amino acids. Trimming at V came to 1 base and at J to 6 bases, leaving 18 bases not matched to a gene. Per the germline V gene, CDR1 is LNHNV and CDR2 is YYDKDF (reference sequence). The CDR3 DNA reads as TGTGCCACCAGCAGAGGAAAAGGTAGCGGGTCATACGCCTTCGAGCAGTACGTC. Translation gives CATSRGKGSGSYAFEQYV.

The chain employs TRBV18 and TRBJ1-1; possible D gene TRBD1, 6 bases. Looked up from germline, CDR1 is KGHSH and CDR2 is LQKENI. Trimming pared 6 bases from V and 2 bases from J, leaving 13 bases between. The CDR3 covers 14 residues. CDR3 bases: TGTGCCAGCTCGCCGGGACAACTAAACACTGAAGCTTTCTTT. Translated: CASSPGQLNTEAFF.

CDR3 sequence: CASSSPGLAGSQYF. The DNA of the CDR3 is TGTGCCAGCAGTTCACCGGGACTAGCGGGATCACAGTACTTC. This chain joins TRBV6-5 and TRBJ2-7; 13 bases match TRBD2. V shed 4 bases, J shed 10 bases, and the junction held 7 bases outside the gene matches. Germline loops: CDR1 MNHEY, CDR2 SVGAGI. This CDR3 region has 14 residues.

V is TRBV4-1 and J is TRBJ2-1, with unresolved D. V shed 1 base and J shed 0 bases, with 13 bases lying between them. Germline CDR1 reads MGHRA; CDR2 reads YSYEKL. The CDR3 has 17 residues. The CDR3 sequence: CASSQGFQRPSYNEQFF. The CDR3 coding sequence is TGCGCCAGCAGCCAAGGATTCCAGCGACCCTCCTACAATGAGCAGTTCTTC.

This chain connects TRBV28 to TRBJ1-2; 7 bases line up with TRBD1. The trim removed 4 bases at V and 5 bases at J, leaving 7 bases unmatched. Per germline, CDR1 MDHEN and CDR2 SYDVKM. The CDR3 covers 14 residues. This CDR3 reads CASSSAADRYGYTF. Here the CDR3 DNA reads TGTGCCAGCAGTTCCGCCGCGGACAGGTATGGCTACACCTTC.

The genes are TRBV4-3 and TRBJ1-2; maybe TRBD1 (5 bases). Between the trimmed V and J ends, which lost 1 base and 2 bases, there was a span of 11 bases. Germline V gives CDR1 LGHNA, CDR2 YSLEER. This CDR3 has 15 residues. The CDR3 loop reads CASSQVGRENYGYTF. The CDR3 DNA is TGCGCCAGCAGCCAAGTAGGCAGGGAGAACTATGGCTACACCTTC.

This rearrangement joins TRBV6-5 to TRBJ2-7, with 8 bases identical to TRBD2. CDR1 MNHEY and CDR2 SVGAGI come from the germline V gene. CDR3 length: 13 amino acids. Trimming cost V 6 bases and J 6 bases; bases outside gene matches: 7. CDR3 amino acids: CASRQTGGGEQYV. The CDR3 nucleotides are TGTGCCAGCAGACAGACCGGGGGGGGCGAGCAGTACGTC.

The rearrangement uses TRBV9 and TRBJ2-2; 7 positions match TRBD1. This CDR3 comprises 15 residues. V gave up 3 bases and J gave up 1 base; unmatched junction bases: 3. The germline gives CDR1 SGDLS, CDR2 YYNGEE. CDR3 region: CASSARTGNTGELFF. The CDR3 nucleotides read TGTGCCAGCAGCGCCCGGACAGGGAACACCGGGGAGCTGTTTTTT.

The CDR3 DNA follows: TGTGCCAGCAATTCCCTAGGGCTAGCGGGAGCTCAAGGCTACGAGCAGTACTTC. It codes for CASNSLGLAGAQGYEQYF. V usage is TRBV28 and J usage is TRBJ2-7; TRBD2 agrees at 10 bases. Trimming removed 7 bases from V and 3 bases from J; junction bases left unmatched: 18. In germline, CDR1 is MDHEN, CDR2 SYDVKM. The CDR3 sequence is 18 residues long.

V usage is TRBV9 and J usage is TRBJ2-3; D might be TRBD2 (6 bases). V lost 2 bases and J 1 base, leaving 14 bases between the germline ends. There are 16 residues in the CDR3. Germline values: CDR1 SGDLS, CDR2 YYNGEE. The CDR3 here is CASSVDGSYGTDTQYF. CDR3 coding DNA: TGTGCCAGCAGCGTGGACGGGAGCTACGGCACAGATACGCAGTATTTT.

The sample holds one count of this clone. The chain couples TRBV28 to TRBJ1-1, with no clear D. Trimming removed 8 bases from V and 0 bases from J, with 13 bases in between. CDR3 length equals 14 residues. Germline V gene data show CDR1 as MDHEN and CDR2 as SYDVKM. The CDR3 DNA reads as TGTGCCAGCTTTGCAAAGAACATGAACACTGAAGCTTTCTTT. It yields the protein CASFAKNMNTEAFF. Together with reference TRBV28 and TRBJ1-1, the CDR3 gives the full variable domain: DVKVTQSSRYLVKRTGEKVFLECVQDMDHENMFWYRQDPGLGLRLIYFSYDVKMKEKGDIPEGYSVSREKKERFSLILESASTNQTSMYLCASFAKNMNTEAFFGQGTRLTVV.

The chain joins TRBV2 to TRBJ2-3, with unresolved D. The CDR3 sequence is 12 residues long. CDR1 is SNHLY, CDR2 FYNNEI, per germline. Between the trimmed V and J ends, which lost 5 bases and 3 bases, there was a span of 6 bases. The CDR3 loop reads CASSPVTDTQYF. CDR3 bases: TGTGCCAGCAGTCCAGTTACAGATACGCAGTATTTT. The complete variable domain, with remaining parts taken from reference TRBV2 and TRBJ2-3, reads EPEVTQTPSHQVTQMGQEVILRCVPISNHLYFYWYRQILGQKVEFLVSFYNNEISEKSEIFDDQFSVERPDGSNFTLKIRSTKLEDSAMYFCASSPVTDTQYFGPGTRLTVL.

This chain connects TRBV5-6 to TRBJ2-1; D possibly corresponds to TRBD1 (6 bases). CDR3 length equals 15 residues. The germline gives CDR1 SGHDT, CDR2 YYEEEE. V lost 2 bases, J lost 0 bases, and 9 bases lay in between. Here the CDR3 reads CASSLIGGSYNEQFF. The CDR3 nucleotides are TGTGCCAGCAGCTTAATAGGGGGCTCCTACAATGAGCAGTTCTTC.

By sample fraction, this clone is medium-sized (0.01 to 0.1%). The chain carries TRBV2 and TRBJ1-5; 10 bases are shared with TRBD1. The CDR3 consists of 15 residues. Trimming cost V 5 bases and J 7 bases; bases outside gene matches: 8. CDR1 is SNHLY and CDR2 is FYNNEI in the germline V gene. Written as DNA, the CDR3 is TGTGCCAGCAGTAGACAGGGGGCCGTTGGGCAGCCCCAGCATTTT. Amino acid sequence: CASSRQGAVGQPQHF.

The V and J genes are TRBV11-2 and TRBJ1-2; 8 nucleotides match TRBD1. This CDR3 has 17 residues. The germline V gene encodes CDR1 SGHAT and CDR2 FQNNGV. The V gene end was trimmed by 4 bases and the J gene end by 4 bases; junction bases not matched to a gene: 14. In nucleotides, the CDR3 is TGTGCCAGCAGCTCCGCTCCCAGGGGGCAAAGGGTCTATGGCTACACCTTC. Encoded protein: CASSSAPRGQRVYGYTF. The full variable domain, its missing parts supplied by reference TRBV11-2 and TRBJ1-2, is EAGVAQSPRYKIIEKRQSVAFWCNPISGHATLYWYQQILGQGPKLLIQFQNNGVVDDSQLPKDRFSAERLKGVDSTLKIQPAKLEDSAVYLCASSSAPRGQRVYGYTFGSGTRLTVV.

This chain links TRBV2 with TRBJ2-4; 14 positions agree with TRBD2. The CDR3 contains 16 residues. The V gene end was trimmed by 7 bases and the J gene end by 6 bases; junction bases not matched to a gene: 8. The germline CDR1 and CDR2 sequences are SNHLY and FYNNEI. DNA for the CDR3: TGTGCCAGCACCTCGACTAGCGGGAGGGCCGGAAACATTCAGTACTTC. It is translated as CASTSTSGRAGNIQYF. The entire variable domain, with the rest obtained from reference TRBV2 and TRBJ2-4, is as follows: EPEVTQTPSHQVTQMGQEVILRCVPISNHLYFYWYRQILGQKVEFLVSFYNNEISEKSEIFDDQFSVERPDGSNFTLKIRSTKLEDSAMYFCASTSTSGRAGNIQYFGAGTRLSVL.

This chain connects TRBV28 to TRBJ1-2; 9 bases align to TRBD1. The J segment lost 4 bases and the V segment lost 7 bases, leaving 7 bases of the junction unmatched. The CDR3 spans 14 residues. Germline assignment: CDR1 MDHEN and CDR2 SYDVKM. CDR3 protein: CASTVDRGSYGYTF. CDR3 nucleotides: TGTGCCAGCACCGTGGACAGGGGTTCCTATGGCTACACCTTC.

As to this clone: Different DNA sequences within this sample yield the same CDR3. The chain carries TRBV27 and TRBJ2-5; the D is unclear. Germline V lookup: CDR1 MNHEY, CDR2 SMNVEV (reference sequence). The CDR3 is 13 residues long. Trimming cost V 6 bases and J 2 bases, with 10 bases left between them. The DNA of the CDR3 is TGTGCCAGCAGAGGGCACCTTCAAGAGACCCAGTACTTC. Translating it yields CASRGHLQETQYF.

The chain has TRBV6-1 and TRBJ2-4; D might be TRBD2 (5 bases). The germline gives CDR1 MNHNS, CDR2 SASEGT. This CDR3 contains 14 residues. Trimming removed 7 bases from V and 3 bases from J, with 13 bases in between. CDR3 sequence (DNA): TGTGCCAGCAATGACCGGGGTCGCAAAAACATTCAGTACTTC. Protein product: CASNDRGRKNIQYF.

The gene calls are TRBV7-8 and TRBJ1-5; tentatively, D is TRBD1 (5 bases). The CDR3 has 17 residues. Germline loops: CDR1 SGHVS, CDR2 FQNEAQ. V lost 1 base and J 6 bases, leaving 19 bases between the germline ends. For the CDR3, the DNA is TGTGCCAGCAGCTTAGTAGGGCGCACAGGTTATAGTCAGCCCCAGCATTTT. As protein: CASSLVGRTGYSQPQHF.